In its sample, the clone carrying this T cell receptor (beta chain) was seen a few times. Its target is unknown. This sample was taken from a study of T cells after yellow fever vaccination. Study information: Fractions low in cell number were prepared with SMART-Seq v4 Ultra Low Input. General observations from the study: Most clones from primary vaccination were detected again post-booster (about 95% CD4, 70% to 90% CD8). Any FACS-sorted repertoire could hold abundant clonotypes that contaminate it from the bulk population.

Conversion of TCR transcripts into cDNA relied on 5'RACE template switching, which added a universal primer site and UMIs. TCRdb used MiXCR to reprocess the 5' RACE reads, holding one entry per CDR3 protein. Of 500,000 to 650,000 distinct CDR3 sequences in the sample, roughly 14% were seen once. Germline CDR1 and CDR2: LNHNV and YYDKDF (reference sequence). J gave up 5 bases and V 3 bases, and 5 bases lay outside the gene matches. This CDR3 comprises 15 residues. The rearrangement joins TRBV15 to TRBJ2-5; TRBD2 matches at 11 bases. The sample in question was PBMCs, obtained on the day of the yellow fever booster vaccination. The receptor's source is a young man who received the YFV17D yellow fever vaccine. For the CDR3, the DNA is TGTGCCACCAGCAGTGGGACTAGCGGTCGGGAGACCCAGTACTTC. Protein: CATSSGTSGRETQYF.